This paragraph covers one T cell receptor (beta chain) sequence. The target antigen is unknown. Generated by immunoSEQ multiplex PCR, the TCRdb table keeps only in-frame clones and is missing some. The table records some 1,100,000 clones, 75% to 85% of them present only once. This sample is drawn from a study of shared clonotypes between healthy human individuals. Study-level information: Donors had three CD4 naive, three CD4 memory, two CD8 naive and one CD8 memory plate apiece.

Overall study results and limits: Larger richness was generally estimated for naive than memory subsets. Genetic and exposure-history diversity was limited by the few donors. Sharing across four donors was seen in around 5% of naive CD4 clonotypes.

V shed 4 bases and J 7 bases; nucleotides not matched to a gene: 10. Germline V lookup: CDR1 SGHDT, CDR2 YYEEEE. CDR3 length: 14 residues. The J gene is TRBJ2-5, the V gene TRBV5-6; 7 bases agree with TRBD1. The receptor comes from a man between 18 and 35 years old in good health. Some clones in this sample may be carry-over from other donors' samples. Sequencing was carried out using memory CD4+ T cells from PBMCs. Subset specified: CD45RA-negative fraction. Here the CDR3 DNA reads TGTGCCAGCAGCCCAGGGACAGTCCTAGTGACCCAGTACTTC. This encodes CASSPGTVLVTQYF.